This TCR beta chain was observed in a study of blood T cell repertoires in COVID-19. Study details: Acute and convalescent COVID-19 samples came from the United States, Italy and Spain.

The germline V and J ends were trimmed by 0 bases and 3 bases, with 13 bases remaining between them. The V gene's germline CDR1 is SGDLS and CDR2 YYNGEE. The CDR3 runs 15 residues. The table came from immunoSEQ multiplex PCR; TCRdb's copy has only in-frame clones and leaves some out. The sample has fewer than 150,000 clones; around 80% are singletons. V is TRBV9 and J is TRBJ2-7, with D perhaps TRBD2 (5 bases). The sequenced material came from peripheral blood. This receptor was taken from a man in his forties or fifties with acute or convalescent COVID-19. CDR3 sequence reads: CASSVGIGVYYEQYF. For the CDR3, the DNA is TGTGCCAGCAGCGTAGGTATCGGGGTTTACTACGAGCAGTACTTC.